The TCR beta chain under discussion was sequenced for a study of shared clonotypes between healthy human individuals. TCRdb's table, derived via immunoSEQ multiplex PCR, lists solely in-frame clones and lacks some. Altogether over a million clones are present, 75% to 80% being singletons, with the ten largest covering more than 0.45%. Turning to this clone: Its antigen is not known.

CDR3 length equals 15 residues. Germline CDR1 is MDHEN and CDR2 is SYDVKM. The V end lost 6 bases, the J end lost 2 bases, and 14 bases lay between the germline ends. The study, taken as a whole, reports: Rarefaction demonstrated incomplete sorted-subset sequencing despite large depth.

Healthy HIV-negative adults without recent acute infections or vaccinations served as donors. The chain uses TRBV28 and TRBJ2-1; possibly TRBD2 for D (5 bases). Input material: memory CD4+ T cells from PBMCs. Subset given: CD45RA-negative fraction. This clonotype was obtained from a man aged 18 to 30 in good health. Some clones in this sample may be carry-over from other donors' samples. This chain's CDR3 is CASSPRLPPYNEQFF. The CDR3 DNA sequence: TGTGCCAGCAGCCCCCGACTACCTCCCTACAATGAGCAGTTCTTC.